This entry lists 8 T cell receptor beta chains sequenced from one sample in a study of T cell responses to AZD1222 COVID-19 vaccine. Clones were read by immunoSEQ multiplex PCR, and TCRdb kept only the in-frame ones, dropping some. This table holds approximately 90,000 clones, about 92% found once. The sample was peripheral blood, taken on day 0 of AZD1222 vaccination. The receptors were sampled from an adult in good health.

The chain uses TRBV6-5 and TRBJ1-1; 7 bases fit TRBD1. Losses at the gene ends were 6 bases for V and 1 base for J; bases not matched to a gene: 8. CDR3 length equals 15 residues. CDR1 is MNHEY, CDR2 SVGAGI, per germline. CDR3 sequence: CASREDRPQNTEAFF. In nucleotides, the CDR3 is TGTGCCAGCAGAGAGGACAGGCCACAGAACACTGAAGCTTTCTTT.

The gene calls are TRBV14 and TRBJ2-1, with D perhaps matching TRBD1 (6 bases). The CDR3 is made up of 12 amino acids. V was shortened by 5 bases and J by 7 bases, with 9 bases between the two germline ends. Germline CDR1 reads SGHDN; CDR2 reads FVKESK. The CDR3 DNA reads TGTGCCAGCAGCGAAAGGGGGAATGAGCAGTTCTTC. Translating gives CASSERGNEQFF.

CDR3: CASSQDVVRSPLHF. The CDR3, as DNA: TGTGCCAGCAGCCAAGACGTTGTACGGTCACCCCTCCACTTT. The chain links TRBV3-1 (or the pseudogene TRBV3-2) to TRBJ1-6; D not resolved. CDR3 length equals 14 residues. The germline gives CDR1 LGHDT, CDR2 YNNKEL (reference sequence). Trimming pared 0 bases from V and 10 bases from J, leaving 10 bases between.

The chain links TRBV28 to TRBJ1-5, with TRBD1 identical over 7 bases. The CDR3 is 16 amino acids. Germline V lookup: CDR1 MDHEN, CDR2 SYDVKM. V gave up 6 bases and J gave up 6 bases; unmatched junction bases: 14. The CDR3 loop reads CASRAGETGLGQPQHF. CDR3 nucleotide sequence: TGTGCCAGCAGGGCCGGGGAGACAGGGTTGGGTCAGCCCCAGCATTTT.

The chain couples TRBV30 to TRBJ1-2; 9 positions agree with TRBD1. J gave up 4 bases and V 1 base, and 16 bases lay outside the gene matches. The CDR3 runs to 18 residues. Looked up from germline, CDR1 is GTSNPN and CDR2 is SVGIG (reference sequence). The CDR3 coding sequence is TGTGCCTGGAGTGGCCATTCTACGGAGGGGGACAGGGTCTATGGCTACACCTTC. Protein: CAWSGHSTEGDRVYGYTF.

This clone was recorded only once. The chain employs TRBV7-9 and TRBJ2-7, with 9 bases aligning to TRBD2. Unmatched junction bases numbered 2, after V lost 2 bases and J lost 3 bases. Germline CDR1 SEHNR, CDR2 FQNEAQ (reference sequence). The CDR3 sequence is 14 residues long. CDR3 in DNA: TGTGCCAGCAGCTTAATTAGCGGGAGCTACGAGCAGTACTTC. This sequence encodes CASSLISGSYEQYF. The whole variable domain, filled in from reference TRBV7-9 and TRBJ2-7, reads DTGVSQNPRHKITKRGQNVTFRCDPISEHNRLYWYRQTLGQGPEFLTYFQNEAQLEKSRLLSDRFSAERPKGSFSTLEIQRTEQGDSAMYLCASSLISGSYEQYFGPGTRLTVT.

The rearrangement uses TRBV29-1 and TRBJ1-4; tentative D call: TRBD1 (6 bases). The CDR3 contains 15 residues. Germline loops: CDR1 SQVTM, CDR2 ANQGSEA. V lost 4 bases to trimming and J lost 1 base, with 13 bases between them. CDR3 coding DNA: TGCAGCGTTGGGGGGGGCGGAGGAACTAATGAAAAACTGTTTTTT. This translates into CSVGGGGGTNEKLFF.

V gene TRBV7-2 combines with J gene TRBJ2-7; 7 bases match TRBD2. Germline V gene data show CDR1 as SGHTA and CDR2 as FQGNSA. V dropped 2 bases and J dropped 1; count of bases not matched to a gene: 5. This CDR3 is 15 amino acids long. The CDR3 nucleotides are TGTGCCAGCAGCTTACAGGCTAGCGGTTCCTACGAGCAGTACTTC. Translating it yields CASSLQASGSYEQYF. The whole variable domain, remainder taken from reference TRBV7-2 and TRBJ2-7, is GAGVSQSPSNKVTEKGKDVELRCDPISGHTALYWYRQSLGQGLEFLIYFQGNSAPDKSGLPSDRFSAERTGGSVSTLTIQRTQQEDSAVYLCASSLQASGSYEQYFGPGTRLTVT.